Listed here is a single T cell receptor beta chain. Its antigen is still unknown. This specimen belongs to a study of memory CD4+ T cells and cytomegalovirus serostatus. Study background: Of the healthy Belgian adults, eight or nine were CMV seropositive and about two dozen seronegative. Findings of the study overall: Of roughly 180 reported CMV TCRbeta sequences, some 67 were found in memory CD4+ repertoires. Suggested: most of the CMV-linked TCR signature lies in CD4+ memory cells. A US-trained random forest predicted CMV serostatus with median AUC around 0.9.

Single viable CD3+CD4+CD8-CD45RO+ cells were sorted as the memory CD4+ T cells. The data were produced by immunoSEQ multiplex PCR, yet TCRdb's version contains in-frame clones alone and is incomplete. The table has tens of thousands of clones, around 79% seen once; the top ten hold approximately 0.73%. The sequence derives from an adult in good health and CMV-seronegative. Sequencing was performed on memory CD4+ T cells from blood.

CDR3 DNA sequence: TGCGCCAGCAGCCCCCAAATCTCAGACGGCTACACCTTC. This translates into CASSPQISDGYTF. This rearrangement joins TRBV4-1 to TRBJ1-2, with unresolved D. This CDR3 contains 13 residues. V was pared by 4 bases and J by 8 bases, with 14 bases between. Per the germline V gene, CDR1 is MGHRA and CDR2 is YSYEKL.